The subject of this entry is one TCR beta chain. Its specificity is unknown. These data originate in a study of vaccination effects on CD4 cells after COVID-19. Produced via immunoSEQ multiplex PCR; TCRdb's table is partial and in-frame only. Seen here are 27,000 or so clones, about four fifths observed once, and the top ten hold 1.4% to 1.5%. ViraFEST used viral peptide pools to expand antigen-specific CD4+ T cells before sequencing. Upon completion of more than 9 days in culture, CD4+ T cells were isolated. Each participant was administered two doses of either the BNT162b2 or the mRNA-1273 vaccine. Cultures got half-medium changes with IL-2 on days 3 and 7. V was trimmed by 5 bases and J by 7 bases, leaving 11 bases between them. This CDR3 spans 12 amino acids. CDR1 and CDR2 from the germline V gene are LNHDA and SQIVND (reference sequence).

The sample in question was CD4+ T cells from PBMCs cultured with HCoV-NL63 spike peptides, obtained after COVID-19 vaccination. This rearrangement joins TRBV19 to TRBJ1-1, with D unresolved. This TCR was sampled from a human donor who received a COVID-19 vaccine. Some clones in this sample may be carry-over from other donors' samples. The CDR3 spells CASSFGMSEAFF. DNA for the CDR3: TGTGCCAGTAGTTTCGGGATGAGTGAAGCTTTCTTT.